Here is one TCR beta chain with its context. The germline CDR1 and CDR2 sequences are MNHEY and SVGEGT. With 7 bases removed from V and 4 bases from J, the gap between germline ends came to 19 bases. The CDR3 has 15 residues. These data belong to a study of blood T cells in healthy people across ages. Extracted total RNA amounted to at least 5.5 micrograms for each sample. Primed by a sample-barcoded 5' primer and a J-beta primer mix, a second PCR proceeded for about 6 to 12 cycles. Every individual sample yielded 2.5 million or more paired-end reads (each containing CDR3). TCRdb redid the calling of the 5' RACE reads with MiXCR, one entry per CDR3 protein. The table lists approximately 960,000 distinct CDR3 sequences, 25% to 30% of them singletons. This same sample was also taken into another study, of T cells of mothers and their children. This second report adds: Per mother, over 9 million TCR beta CDR3 reads were obtained; per child, around 2.9 million.

The clonotype comes from a woman aged 40 to 55 in good health. The chain uses TRBV6-2 or TRBV6-3 and TRBJ1-2, with D hard to call. Sequenced material: blood. The DNA of the CDR3 is TGTGCCAGCACCGGAGGCAGCGTGGGATTCTATGGCTACACCTTC. It encodes CASTGGSVGFYGYTF.